Here is one TCR beta chain with its context. The antigen is unknown. The junction had 3 bases not matched to a gene; V was cut back by 5 bases and J by 5 bases. This CDR3 contains 13 residues. CDR1 is LGHNA, CDR2 YNFKEQ, per germline. The data derive from a study of cytomegalovirus exposure and HLA in healthy donors. The PCR used 60 Vbeta and 13 Jbeta primers. Sequencing was performed with immunoSEQ multiplex PCR; in TCRdb, only in-frame clones are kept and a portion is missing. Of around 120,000 clones in the sample, around 80% were seen once. General study results and limits: In an earlier analysis, productive rearrangement rates for most beta V segments clustered near 90% or 30%.

Sequenced sample: PBMCs. The V and J genes are TRBV4-2 and TRBJ1-5; 7 bases line up with TRBD1. This sequence originates from a man aged 45-65 years in good health and CMV-seronegative. CDR3 loop: CASSEGTDQPQHF. The DNA of the CDR3 is TGTGCCAGCAGCGAAGGGACAGATCAGCCCCAGCATTTT.